A selection of T cell receptor beta chains follows, all from one sample in a study of T cells in Graves' hyperthyroidism and ophthalmopathy. TCRdb reprocessed the multiplex PCR reads via MiXCR and lists one record per CDR3 protein. This sample has some 600,000 distinct CDR3 sequences; 14% occur once, and the top ten carry more than 5%. The sequenced material came from blood. Receptors were obtained from a woman aged 30 to 39 with Graves' hyperthyroidism that later progressed to Graves' ophthalmopathy. Both conserved end residues are part of each CDR3. The order of the fields is CDR3 protein, CDR3 DNA, clone size, D gene, V gene, J gene. The D gene is left open where the match is weak. Size tells how often a clone was seen (once, few, many) or the class of an expanded clone, and some rows leave it out.

cdr3_aa: CASSLGQSTEAFF; cdr3_nt: TGTGCCAGCAGTTTAGGGCAGTCCACTGAAGCTTTCTTT; clone_size: many; d_call: .; v_call: TRBV12-3/TRBV12-4; j_call: TRBJ1-1
cdr3_aa: CATGTNRGAGNTIYF; cdr3_nt: TGTGCCACCGGCACCAACAGGGGAGCGGGAAACACCATATATTTT; clone_size: many; d_call: TRBD1; v_call: TRBV15; j_call: TRBJ1-3
cdr3_aa: CSAGDGVYQPQHF; cdr3_nt: TGCAGTGCGGGGGACGGGGTATATCAGCCCCAGCATTTT; clone_size: few; d_call: .; v_call: TRBV20-1; j_call: TRBJ1-5
cdr3_aa: CASSLWLAGNNEQFF; cdr3_nt: TGTGCCAGCAGTTTATGGCTAGCGGGAAACAATGAGCAGTTCTTC; clone_size: many; d_call: TRBD2; v_call: TRBV12-3/TRBV12-4; j_call: TRBJ2-1
cdr3_aa: CASSAFGQGVWGTEAFF; cdr3_nt: TGTGCCAGTAGTGCTTTTGGACAGGGGGTATGGGGAACTGAAGCTTTCTTT; clone_size: .; d_call: TRBD1; v_call: TRBV19; j_call: TRBJ1-1
cdr3_aa: CASSLYSGTAYEQYF; cdr3_nt: TGTGCCAGCAGCTTATACTCCGGGACAGCCTACGAGCAGTACTTC; clone_size: many; d_call: TRBD1; v_call: TRBV7-8; j_call: TRBJ2-7
cdr3_aa: CASSPQDYQPQHF; cdr3_nt: TGTGCCAGCTCCCCCCAGGACTATCAGCCCCAGCATTTT; clone_size: many; d_call: .; v_call: TRBV18; j_call: TRBJ1-5
cdr3_aa: CASSVSGPLVEQYF; cdr3_nt: TGTGCCAGCAGCGTATCAGGGCCCCTAGTCGAGCAGTACTTC; clone_size: few; d_call: .; v_call: TRBV6-1; j_call: TRBJ2-7
cdr3_aa: CAWSAPPGGVEETQYF; cdr3_nt: TGTGCCTGGAGTGCCCCCCCAGGGGGCGTGGAGGAGACCCAGTACTTC; clone_size: .; d_call: TRBD1; v_call: TRBV30; j_call: TRBJ2-5
cdr3_aa: CASSDRGDEQYF; cdr3_nt: TGTGCCAGCAGCGACAGGGGAGACGAGCAGTACTTC; clone_size: few; d_call: TRBD1; v_call: TRBV7-2; j_call: TRBJ2-7
cdr3_aa: CASIGRVNTGELFF; cdr3_nt: TGCGCCAGCATTGGCAGGGTTAACACCGGGGAGCTGTTTTTT; clone_size: once; d_call: .; v_call: TRBV10-1; j_call: TRBJ2-2
cdr3_aa: CASSEGHSTDTQYF; cdr3_nt: TGCGCCAGCAGTGAAGGTCATAGCACAGATACGCAGTATTTT; clone_size: .; d_call: .; v_call: TRBV10-1; j_call: TRBJ2-3
cdr3_aa: CASSPGSPVVSPLHF; cdr3_nt: TGTGCCAGCAGCCCGGGGAGTCCGGTAGTTTCACCCCTCCACTTT; clone_size: many; d_call: .; v_call: TRBV12-3/TRBV12-4; j_call: TRBJ1-6
cdr3_aa: CAILDRANYGYTF; cdr3_nt: TGTGCCATCCTGGACAGAGCTAACTATGGCTACACCTTC; clone_size: many; d_call: .; v_call: TRBV12-3/TRBV12-4; j_call: TRBJ1-2
cdr3_aa: CASTGQGVIEAFF; cdr3_nt: TGTGCCAGTACTGGACAGGGCGTAATCGAAGCTTTCTTT; clone_size: .; d_call: TRBD1; v_call: TRBV19; j_call: TRBJ1-1
cdr3_aa: CASSSYPETQYF; cdr3_nt: TGTGCCAGCAGTTCATACCCGGAGACCCAGTACTTC; clone_size: many; d_call: .; v_call: TRBV6-2/TRBV6-3; j_call: TRBJ2-5
cdr3_aa: CASSEEAILPLGYTF; cdr3_nt: TGTGCCAGCAGTGAAGAGGCCATCTTGCCCCTTGGCTACACCTTC; clone_size: many; d_call: .; v_call: TRBV2; j_call: TRBJ1-2
cdr3_aa: CASSRVDNSETQYF; cdr3_nt: TGCGCCAGCAGCCGCGTGGACAACTCAGAGACCCAGTACTTC; clone_size: few; d_call: .; v_call: TRBV4-1; j_call: TRBJ2-5
cdr3_aa: CASSQAGTFPDYFLTQYF; cdr3_nt: TGTGCCAGCAGCCAAGCGGGAACTTTTCCGGACTACTTCCTTACGCAGTATTTT; clone_size: .; d_call: .; v_call: TRBV14; j_call: TRBJ2-3
cdr3_aa: CAISDRTTNEKLFF; cdr3_nt: TGTGCCATCAGTGACAGGACAACTAATGAAAAACTGTTTTTT; clone_size: many; d_call: .; v_call: TRBV10-3; j_call: TRBJ1-4
cdr3_aa: CAFRDRGRETQYF; cdr3_nt: TGTGCTTTCCGGGACAGGGGGCGAGAGACCCAGTACTTC; clone_size: .; d_call: TRBD1; v_call: TRBV30; j_call: TRBJ2-5
cdr3_aa: CASSLGLAGGGYEQYF; cdr3_nt: TGTGCCAGCAGTTTAGGACTAGCGGGAGGGGGATACGAGCAGTACTTC; clone_size: .; d_call: TRBD2; v_call: TRBV12-3/TRBV12-4; j_call: TRBJ2-7
cdr3_aa: CASCTGSYNEQFF; cdr3_nt: TGTGCCAGCTGTACAGGGTCCTACAATGAGCAGTTCTTC; clone_size: few; d_call: .; v_call: TRBV7-2; j_call: TRBJ2-1
cdr3_aa: CSASANDRGGTIYF; cdr3_nt: TGCAGTGCTAGTGCGAACGACAGGGGGGGAACCATATATTTT; clone_size: many; d_call: TRBD1; v_call: TRBV20-1; j_call: TRBJ1-3
cdr3_aa: CASSQGEVGLANTDEQFF; cdr3_nt: TGTGCCAGCAGCCAAGGAGAGGTAGGACTAGCAAACACCGATGAGCAGTTCTTC; clone_size: few; d_call: TRBD2; v_call: TRBV4-2; j_call: TRBJ2-1
cdr3_aa: CASSLGLRGPRTYEQYF; cdr3_nt: TGTGCCAGCAGCTTAGGTCTCAGGGGCCCTCGAACCTACGAGCAGTACTTC; clone_size: many; d_call: .; v_call: TRBV13; j_call: TRBJ2-7
cdr3_aa: CAIGRQANQPQHF; cdr3_nt: TGTGCCATCGGGAGACAGGCGAATCAGCCCCAGCATTTT; clone_size: many; d_call: .; v_call: TRBV10-3; j_call: TRBJ1-5
cdr3_aa: CAWGAGGDEQYF; cdr3_nt: TGTGCCTGGGGTGCTGGGGGCGACGAGCAGTACTTC; clone_size: few; d_call: .; v_call: TRBV30; j_call: TRBJ2-7
cdr3_aa: CSAWGPGRDGELFF; cdr3_nt: TGCAGTGCCTGGGGCCCCGGAAGGGACGGGGAGCTGTTTTTT; clone_size: many; d_call: .; v_call: TRBV20-1; j_call: TRBJ2-2
cdr3_aa: CSAAGRTNTGELFF; cdr3_nt: TGCAGCGCCGCCGGACGGACTAACACCGGGGAGCTGTTTTTT; clone_size: many; d_call: .; v_call: TRBV29-1; j_call: TRBJ2-2
cdr3_aa: CATSDPSGIGNEQFF; cdr3_nt: TGTGCCACCAGTGACCCTAGCGGGATAGGCAATGAGCAGTTCTTC; clone_size: many; d_call: TRBD2; v_call: TRBV24-1; j_call: TRBJ2-1
cdr3_aa: CAWSRDRGKGYTF; cdr3_nt: TGTGCCTGGAGTCGGGACAGGGGGAAAGGCTACACCTTC; clone_size: many; d_call: TRBD1; v_call: TRBV30; j_call: TRBJ1-2
cdr3_aa: CSARWGGSTTDTQYF; cdr3_nt: TGCAGTGCTAGGTGGGGGGGCAGTACCACAGATACGCAGTATTTT; clone_size: many; d_call: .; v_call: TRBV20-1; j_call: TRBJ2-3
cdr3_aa: CASSLDLAEPYNEQFF; cdr3_nt: TGTGCCAGCAGCTTAGACCTAGCGGAACCTTACAATGAGCAGTTCTTC; clone_size: many; d_call: TRBD2; v_call: TRBV9; j_call: TRBJ2-1
cdr3_aa: CASRGLSSYNEQFF; cdr3_nt: TGTGCCAGCAGGGGACTAAGCTCCTACAATGAGCAGTTCTTC; clone_size: few; d_call: TRBD2; v_call: TRBV7-9; j_call: TRBJ2-1
cdr3_aa: CASSPDRGSVYEQFF; cdr3_nt: TGCGCCAGCAGTCCCGACAGGGGAAGCGTGTACGAGCAGTTCTTC; clone_size: few; d_call: TRBD1; v_call: TRBV5-1; j_call: TRBJ2-1
cdr3_aa: CASSESLAFSNTGELFF; cdr3_nt: TGCGCCAGCAGTGAGTCTCTTGCTTTCTCGAACACCGGGGAGCTGTTTTTT; clone_size: many; d_call: .; v_call: TRBV10-1; j_call: TRBJ2-2
cdr3_aa: CASSLQPQGAETQYF; cdr3_nt: TGTGCCAGCAGCTTACAGCCACAGGGAGCAGAGACCCAGTACTTC; clone_size: many; d_call: .; v_call: TRBV7-6; j_call: TRBJ2-5
cdr3_aa: CASNQNDNVSERPEQYF; cdr3_nt: TGTGCCAGCAACCAAAACGATAATGTTTCGGAACGGCCCGAGCAGTACTTC; clone_size: many; d_call: .; v_call: TRBV7-9; j_call: TRBJ2-7
cdr3_aa: CASSSTSLAGGGNEQFF; cdr3_nt: TGCGCCAGCAGCTCGACTTCATTAGCGGGAGGGGGCAATGAGCAGTTCTTC; clone_size: .; d_call: TRBD2; v_call: TRBV5-1; j_call: TRBJ2-1
cdr3_aa: CASSAGTGKNEQFF; cdr3_nt: TGCGCCAGCAGCGCCGGGACAGGGAAGAATGAGCAGTTCTTC; clone_size: many; d_call: TRBD1; v_call: TRBV5-1; j_call: TRBJ2-1
cdr3_aa: CSGRLPEGDYGYTF; cdr3_nt: TGCAGTGGTAGACTTCCAGAGGGTGACTATGGCTACACCTTC; clone_size: .; d_call: .; v_call: TRBV20-1; j_call: TRBJ1-2
cdr3_aa: CASRRTDSYEQYF; cdr3_nt: TGTGCCAGCAGGAGGACAGACTCCTACGAGCAGTACTTC; clone_size: many; d_call: .; v_call: TRBV2; j_call: TRBJ2-7
cdr3_aa: CASSEIFYEQYF; cdr3_nt: TGTGCCAGCAGTGAAATCTTCTACGAGCAGTACTTC; clone_size: many; d_call: .; v_call: TRBV2; j_call: TRBJ2-7
cdr3_aa: CATSDLPGTVNNEQFF; cdr3_nt: TGTGCCACCAGTGATCTCCCCGGGACAGTAAACAATGAGCAGTTCTTC; clone_size: few; d_call: TRBD1; v_call: TRBV24-1; j_call: TRBJ2-1
cdr3_aa: CATSDRQRANTGELFF; cdr3_nt: TGTGCCACCAGTGATCGACAGAGAGCGAACACCGGGGAGCTGTTTTTT; clone_size: many; d_call: .; v_call: TRBV24-1; j_call: TRBJ2-2
cdr3_aa: CASSLARVPNEQFF; cdr3_nt: TGCGCCAGCAGCTTGGCCAGAGTACCCAATGAGCAGTTCTTC; clone_size: .; d_call: .; v_call: TRBV5-1; j_call: TRBJ2-1
cdr3_aa: CASSSGQGGSYNEQFF; cdr3_nt: TGTGCCAGCAGCTCGGGACAGGGTGGGTCCTACAATGAGCAGTTCTTC; clone_size: many; d_call: TRBD1; v_call: TRBV7-9; j_call: TRBJ2-1
cdr3_aa: CSATNQSTYEQYF; cdr3_nt: TGCAGTGCTACTAACCAGTCCACCTACGAGCAGTACTTC; clone_size: many; d_call: .; v_call: TRBV20-1; j_call: TRBJ2-7
cdr3_aa: CASSVATRRDEQFF; cdr3_nt: TGTGCCAGCAGCGTAGCTACCAGGCGGGATGAGCAGTTCTTC; clone_size: many; d_call: .; v_call: TRBV9; j_call: TRBJ2-1
cdr3_aa: CASSSGQGPETQYF; cdr3_nt: TGTGCCAGCAGTTCTGGACAGGGGCCGGAGACCCAGTACTTC; clone_size: once; d_call: TRBD1; v_call: TRBV2; j_call: TRBJ2-5
cdr3_aa: CASNPGPGRTKETQYF; cdr3_nt: TGTGCCAGCAACCCCGGGCCGGGACGGACAAAAGAGACCCAGTACTTC; clone_size: many; d_call: .; v_call: TRBV6-1; j_call: TRBJ2-5
cdr3_aa: CASSEGRGGYTF; cdr3_nt: TGTGCCAGCAGTGAAGGAAGGGGCGGCTACACCTTC; clone_size: many; d_call: .; v_call: TRBV6-1; j_call: TRBJ1-2